This T cell receptor (beta chain) was identified in a study of blood T cell repertoires in COVID-19. Study-level information: Sources were T cells, B-cell-depleted T cells, or PBMCs; the material itself was cDNA or gDNA.

This table comes from immunoSEQ multiplex PCR, and its TCRdb copy is limited to in-frame clones, with some not included. The table records about 140,000 clones, more than 70% of them present only once. Specimen: PBMCs or T cells enriched from blood (not recorded which). This clonotype originated in a middle-aged man with acute COVID-19.

CDR3 amino acids: CASSFISGQDFYGYTF. In DNA, the CDR3 is TGCGCCAGCAGCTTTATATCTGGACAGGACTTCTATGGCTACACCTTC. The chain recombines TRBV5-1 with TRBJ1-2, with 7 positions matching TRBD1. Losses at the gene ends were 2 bases for V and 4 bases for J; bases not matched to a gene: 11. The CDR3 is 16 residues long. Germline V gene lookup returns CDR1 SGHRS and CDR2 YFSETQ.